This TCR beta chain was retrieved from a study of T cell changes during pregnancy in multiple sclerosis. Libraries were prepared by immunoSEQ multiplex PCR; TCRdb keeps only in-frame clonotypes and omits some of them. The sample contains 45,000 or so clones, 96% of which appear only once. Germline CDR1 is LGHNA and CDR2 is YSLEER. Trimming shortened V by 0 bases and J by 1 base, and 3 bases separated the two germline ends. The CDR3 is 13 amino acids. This chain connects TRBV4-3 to TRBJ2-5; D unresolved. The origin of this receptor is a female donor with multiple sclerosis, enrolled in a pregnancy study. The source material was peripheral blood, sampled in the second trimester of pregnancy. CDR3 in DNA: TGCGCCAGCAGCCAAGACATCCAAGAGACCCAGTACTTC. This gives the protein CASSQDIQETQYF.